By share, the clone carrying this T cell receptor beta chain ranks as medium-sized. These data come from a study of neurological immune-mediated disorders. Each CDR3 protein gets one entry after TCRdb re-called the 5' RACE reads with MiXCR. The data hold approximately 100,000 distinct CDR3 sequences, with more than 10% observed a single time. The germline V gene encodes CDR1 SGHTA and CDR2 FQGNSA. V was cut by 1 base and J by 9 bases, with 22 bases left in between. This CDR3 contains 17 residues. Time point described: longitudinal time-point 3. The study built unsorted libraries from 2 million PBMCs kept at -80 C.

The clonotype was recovered from a female donor with HTLV-1-associated myelopathy (HAM/TSP). The chain employs TRBV7-2 and TRBJ2-1; a weak D match, TRBD2 (6 bases). Sequencing used PBMCs. The CDR3 loop is CASSLVGGGFGFREQFF. CDR3 coding DNA: TGTGCCAGCAGCTTAGTCGGGGGTGGGTTCGGGTTTCGTGAGCAGTTCTTC. Complete variable domain (other parts from reference TRBV7-2 and TRBJ2-1): GAGVSQSPSNKVTEKGKDVELRCDPISGHTALYWYRQSLGQGLEFLIYFQGNSAPDKSGLPSDRFSAERTGGSVSTLTIQRTQQEDSAVYLCASSLVGGGFGFREQFFGPGTRLTVL.